This T cell receptor (beta chain) emerged from a study of metastatic and nonmetastatic thyroid tumors. At the level of the study: Repertoires from malignant and benign thyroid patients were compared across blood and tumor or nodule tissue.

This clone was recorded at least ten times. Antigen unknown. Study-level results: For both blood and tumor, malignant thyroid tumors reportedly showed significantly higher TCR beta diversity than benign nodules did.

The CDR3 totals 15 residues. CDR1 SGHRS and CDR2 YFSETQ come from the germline V gene. Trimming stripped 4 bases from V and 2 bases from J, with 13 bases between. Under the authors' procedure: Built for papillary thyroid cancer, a distant-metastasis classifier drew on CDR3 differences across clinicopathological groups. TCRdb re-analyzed the PCR reads using MiXCR. The V and J calls here are based on TCRdb, not the publication. Of about 90,000 clones in the sample, around 9.1% were seen once. Thyroid surgery was performed in patients who had received no treatment beforehand. Sequencing was done on a sample of blood. The receptor was derived from a female donor with papillary thyroid cancer or a benign thyroid nodule (not recorded which). Some clones in this sample may be carry-over from other donors' samples. The chain combines TRBV5-1 with TRBJ1-3; D is perhaps TRBD1 (5 bases). The chain's CDR3 is CASSPQGSTGNTIYF. DNA for the CDR3: TGCGCCAGCAGCCCCCAGGGTTCAACTGGAAACACCATATATTTT.